A single TCR beta chain is shown here with its context. Assay: immunoSEQ multiplex PCR; the TCRdb copy retains only in-frame clones and omits some. The sample lists roughly 120,000 clones; 90% were seen once. This sample was taken from a study of control samples from healthy donors and cancer patients. This CDR3 region has 15 residues. Trimming removed 3 bases from V and 6 bases from J; junction bases left unmatched: 6. Germline CDR1 is MRHNA and CDR2 is SNTAGT. Specimen: blood. This sequence joins TRBV6-4 and TRBJ2-1; TRBD1 agrees at 9 bases. This clonotype was sampled from a human donor in good health. The donor label of this sample is uncertain. For the CDR3, the DNA is TGTGCCAGCAGTGAGGGGACAGGGTCCGGCAATGAGCAGTTCTTC. Translation: CASSEGTGSGNEQFF.